This T cell receptor (beta chain) emerged from a study of OX40 agonist ivuxolimab in advanced cancers. Study context: Ivuxolimab was administered intravenously to patients at 0.01 to 10 mg/kg every 2 weeks. Findings and caveats of the study: By week 6 at 0.1 to 3.0 mg/kg, blood CD4+ and CD8+ T cells had expanded clonally.

Comments on this clone: Antigen specificity is unknown.

Libraries were prepared by immunoSEQ multiplex PCR; TCRdb keeps only in-frame clonotypes and omits some of them. The sample yields around 25,000 clones, approximately 85% seen once. Trimming pared 2 bases from V and 0 bases from J, leaving 12 bases between. The CDR3 has 15 amino acids. The germline V gene has CDR1 SGHRS and CDR2 YFSETQ. V gene TRBV5-1 combines with J gene TRBJ2-7, with D perhaps TRBD1 (6 bases). The clonotype was recovered from an adult with an advanced solid tumor such as melanoma, head and neck, liver or kidney cancer. Material: CD4+ or CD8+ T cells sorted from blood, obtained in a trial of the OX40 agonist ivuxolimab. This CDR3 is CASSLTGWDSYEQYF. DNA for the CDR3: TGCGCCAGCAGCTTAACAGGGTGGGACTCCTACGAGCAGTACTTC.